A single sample gave rise to the 20 T cell receptor beta chains below, sequenced in a study of CD8 T cells in Susac syndrome (dated by TCRdb to the late 2010s). Library preparation employed the immunoSEQ multiplex PCR assay. RNA was extracted using the RNeasy kit, and about 0.45 to 1 ug of the RNA was reverse transcribed with random hexamers. Starting from the raw public reads, TCRdb applied fastp trimming at Q25, assembled clones with MiXCR and retained in-frame beta chains. Each entry is one CDR3 protein sequence, shown with its most common DNA and genes. In this sample the table shows 65,000 to 85,000 distinct CDR3 sequences, 80% to 95% of which occur a single time. Around 0.45% of the sample rests with the top ten. Sequencing input: CD8+ T cells from PBMCs. These receptors were collected from a human donor with Susac syndrome.

J is TRBJ2-3 and V is TRBV15; tentatively, D is TRBD2 (5 bases). The CDR3 consists of 14 residues. The V gene lost 5 bases and the J gene lost 0 bases, with 9 bases spanning the gap. Germline V gene data show CDR1 as LNHNV and CDR2 as YYDKDF (reference sequence). Here the CDR3 reads CATSPRTSTDTQYF. The CDR3 nucleotides read TGTGCCACCAGCCCGCGGACTAGCACAGATACGCAGTATTTT.

The chain uses TRBV29-1 and TRBJ2-6; no clear D gene. Trimming took 0 bases from V and 0 from J, leaving 9 bases between them. Germline loops: CDR1 SQVTM, CDR2 ANQGSEA. CDR3 length: 16 amino acids. CDR3 loop: CSVEDVTVSGANVLTF. The DNA of the CDR3 is TGCAGCGTTGAAGATGTCACAGTCTCTGGGGCCAACGTCCTGACTTTC.

The J gene is TRBJ2-7, the V gene TRBV4-1, with 8 bases matching TRBD2. CDR3 length equals 16 residues. The germline V gene encodes CDR1 MGHRA and CDR2 YSYEKL. The junction had 9 bases not matched to a gene; V was cut back by 1 base and J by 4 bases. The CDR3 sequence is CASSQVWREVSYEQYF. CDR3 sequence (DNA): TGCGCCAGCAGCCAAGTCTGGCGGGAGGTGTCGTACGAGCAGTACTTC.

V and J are TRBV3-1 and TRBJ2-1, with 10 nucleotides matching TRBD2. Looked up from germline, CDR1 is LGHDT and CDR2 is YNNKEL (reference sequence). The trim removed 4 bases at V and 5 bases at J, leaving 11 bases unmatched. The CDR3 is 17 residues long. The DNA of the CDR3 is TGTGCCAGCAGCCTCCGGGGGCTAGCGGGGGTTCACAATGAGCAGTTCTTC. Protein product: CASSLRGLAGVHNEQFF.

V gene TRBV29-1 combines with J gene TRBJ1-2, with 11 bases fitting TRBD1. The CDR3 runs 13 residues. V was pared by 1 base and J by 13 bases, with 8 bases of the junction left unmatched. The germline CDR1 and CDR2 sequences are SQVTM and ANQGSEA. The CDR3, as DNA: TGCAGCGTTGAAGCCCGGGACAGGGGGATCGGCACCTTC. This gives the protein CSVEARDRGIGTF. Drawing the rest from reference TRBV29-1 and TRBJ1-2, the complete variable domain is SAVISQKPSRDICQRGTSLTIQCQVDSQVTMMFWYRQQPGQSLTLIATANQGSEATYESGFVIDKFPISRPNLTFSTLTVSNMSPEDSSIYLCSVEARDRGIGTFGSGTRLTVV.

The chain has TRBV28 and TRBJ2-1, with D hard to call. The CDR3 is made up of 14 amino acids. The germline gives CDR1 MDHEN, CDR2 SYDVKM. V shed 2 bases and J shed 9 bases, with 14 bases lying between them. As DNA, the CDR3 is TGTGCCAGCAGTTTAAGCTCCCTTTCAACTGAGCAGTTCTTC. Residues: CASSLSSLSTEQFF.

The chain joins TRBV6-2 or TRBV6-3 to TRBJ2-4; 13 positions match TRBD2. Germline CDR1 is MNHEY and CDR2 is SVGEGT. V was pared by 5 bases and J by 11 bases, with 6 bases of the junction left unmatched. The CDR3 length is 14 residues. CDR3 amino acids: CASSHAGLAGFQYF. The CDR3 DNA sequence: TGTGCCAGCAGTCACGCGGGACTAGCGGGATTTCAGTACTTC.

The chain joins TRBV12-3 or TRBV12-4 to TRBJ1-1; no firm D call. Between the trimmed V and J ends, which lost 1 base and 1 base, there was a span of 7 bases. The CDR3 consists of 14 residues. CDR3 nucleotide sequence: TGTGCCAGCAGTTTAGTCGAGGGGAACACTGAAGCTTTCTTT. It specifies CASSLVEGNTEAFF.

The V gene is TRBV6-1, the J gene TRBJ2-6, with D tentatively TRBD1 or TRBD2 (5 bases each). With 5 bases removed from V and 3 bases from J, the gap between germline ends came to 17 bases. CDR3 length equals 17 residues. The germline gives CDR1 MNHNS, CDR2 SASEGT. CDR3 protein: CASSPGTHMGGANVLTF. The CDR3 DNA reads TGTGCCAGCAGTCCCGGGACCCACATGGGTGGGGCCAACGTCCTGACTTTC.

The chain uses TRBV20-1 and TRBJ1-4; D is ambiguous. This CDR3 is built from 15 residues. The germline gives CDR1 DFQATT, CDR2 SNEGSKA (reference sequence). Trimming left V 0 bases short and J 4 bases short, with 12 bases between. The CDR3 sequence: CSARDEQLNNEKLFF. In DNA, the CDR3 is TGCAGTGCTAGAGATGAACAGCTAAATAATGAAAAACTGTTTTTT.

The chain uses TRBV7-9 and TRBJ2-1, with D uncertain. CDR3 size: 13 residues. The germline V and J ends were trimmed by 3 bases and 5 bases, with 8 bases remaining between them. The germline gives CDR1 SEHNR, CDR2 FQNEAQ (reference sequence). CDR3 sequence reads: CASSFALDNEQFF. CDR3 bases: TGTGCCAGCAGCTTTGCCTTAGACAATGAGCAGTTCTTC.

The chain is built from TRBV5-4 and TRBJ1-4; D possibly corresponds to TRBD1 (5 bases). The ends were cut back, 4 bases at V and 6 bases at J, with 10 bases in the middle. The V gene's germline CDR1 is SGHNT and CDR2 YYREEE (reference sequence). The CDR3 is 13 amino acids. CDR3 protein: CASSKRGDEKLFF. The DNA of the CDR3 is TGTGCCAGCAGCAAGCGGGGGGATGAAAAACTGTTTTTT.

The genes are TRBV6-5 and TRBJ2-1; 12 nucleotides agree with TRBD2. The junction had 13 bases not matched to a gene; V was cut back by 2 bases and J by 8 bases. The CDR3 has 18 residues. Germline V gene data show CDR1 as MNHEY and CDR2 as SVGAGI. The CDR3 loop is CASSYVRGLAGGKDEQFF. In DNA form, the CDR3 reads TGTGCCAGCAGTTACGTCCGGGGGCTAGCGGGAGGGAAGGATGAGCAGTTCTTC.

The chain has TRBV20-1 and TRBJ2-7; perhaps TRBD2 as D (5 bases). The CDR3 has 12 amino acids. The germline V gene has CDR1 DFQATT and CDR2 SNEGSKA (reference sequence). V lost 6 bases to trimming and J lost 8 bases, with 17 bases between them. The CDR3 loop is CSAPADADQQYF. CDR3 bases: TGCAGTGCCCCAGCGGACGCCGACCAGCAGTACTTC.

The genes are TRBV28 and TRBJ2-1; TRBD2 matches at 8 bases. Germline trimming cut 8 bases from V and 3 bases from J; bases unmatched to any gene: 3. There are 13 residues in the CDR3. Germline values: CDR1 MDHEN, CDR2 SYDVKM. CDR3 residues: CASFSGNYNEQFF. The CDR3 region has the DNA TGTGCCAGCTTTAGCGGGAACTACAATGAGCAGTTCTTC.

The rearrangement joins TRBV4-3 to TRBJ2-1, with a weak D call TRBD1 (6 bases). The CDR3 spans 15 residues. V was pared by 0 bases and J by 5 bases, with 11 bases between. Germline-derived CDR1 and CDR2 are LGHNA and YSLEER. CDR3 bases: TGCGCCAGCAGCCAAGATAGGGGGTTCGACAATGAGCAGTTCTTC. Amino acid sequence: CASSQDRGFDNEQFF.

This chain joins TRBV30 and TRBJ1-5; weak D call: TRBD1 (6 bases). V was cut by 3 bases and J by 5 bases, with 11 bases left in between. CDR3 length equals 13 residues. CDR1 is GTSNPN, CDR2 SVGIG, per germline (reference sequence). CDR3 nucleotides: TGTGCCTGGAGCATACAGGGAGATCAGCCCCAGCATTTT. Its protein product is CAWSIQGDQPQHF.

J is TRBJ2-1 and V is TRBV9, with 7 bases lining up with TRBD2. The CDR3 is made up of 17 amino acids. V shed 0 bases and J 2 bases; nucleotides not matched to a gene: 8. Germline V CDR1 and CDR2: SGDLS, YYNGEE. The CDR3 bases are TGTGCCAGCAGCGTAGCTGGGGCTAGCGGAGCCTACAATGAGCAGTTCTTC. It specifies CASSVAGASGAYNEQFF. The full variable domain, with the rest looked up from reference TRBV9 and TRBJ2-1, is DSGVTQTPKHLITATGQRVTLRCSPRSGDLSVYWYQQSLDQGLQFLIQYYNGEERAKGNILERFSAQQFPDLHSELNLSSLELGDSALYFCASSVAGASGAYNEQFFGPGTRLTVL.

The genes are TRBV7-8 and TRBJ2-7; a possible D gene is TRBD2 (5 bases). The CDR3 covers 13 residues. Germline V gene data show CDR1 as SGHVS and CDR2 as FQNEAQ. Between the trimmed V and J ends, which lost 5 bases and 7 bases, there was a span of 15 bases. The CDR3 nucleotides read TGTGCCAGCAGCCCCCTTGGAGGTGGGGAGCAGTACTTC. It is translated as CASSPLGGGEQYF.

In this sample, this clonotype turned up once. The chain links TRBV18 to TRBJ2-5, with 7 bases identical to TRBD2. The CDR3 runs 16 residues. CDR1 is KGHSH, CDR2 LQKENI, per germline. V shed 3 bases and J 3 bases; nucleotides not matched to a gene: 10. CDR3 region: CASSPPGGQEEETQYF. For the CDR3, the DNA is TGTGCCAGCTCACCGCCGGGGGGTCAGGAGGAAGAGACCCAGTACTTC.